The 14 T cell receptor beta chains below were found in one sample sequenced in a study of molecular identifiers for immune sequencing clone quantification. TCRdb reprocessed the PCR reads with MiXCR, giving one entry per CDR3 protein. This table has under 350,000 distinct CDR3 sequences, under 25% appearing once. Input material: naive CD8+ T cells from blood, with Jurkat cell RNA spiked in. Subset denoted: FACS-sorted CD8+CD4-CCR7+CD45RA+ naive T cells. Receptors originate from a human donor in good health. Some libraries in this study had Jurkat cell RNA spiked in.

Regarding this clonotype: Compared with germline, one end of the junction differs, possibly owing to a read error. The chain employs TRBV27 and TRBJ1-5, with D unclear. This CDR3 has 18 residues. Germline CDR1 and CDR2: MNHEY and SMNVEV (reference sequence). The CDR3 region has the DNA TGTGCCAGCAGTTCCTTTCAAAGTTCGACCTATAGCAATCAGCCCCCGCATTTT. It codes for CASSSFQSSTYSNQPPHF.

Concerning this clonotype itself: A much more abundant neighbour one base away suggests this may be a read error. This CDR3 fails to terminate in the conserved phenylalanine or tryptophan, so it likely reflects a read error. This sequence joins TRBV7-9 and TRBJ2-3; 8 bases map to TRBD2. The germline V gene encodes CDR1 SEHNR and CDR2 FQNEAQ (reference sequence). The ends lost 8 bases at V and 4 bases at J; junction bases unmatched: 5. The CDR3 sequence is 13 residues long. The CDR3 nucleotides are TGTGCCAGCTTCAGCGGGAGACCAGATACGCAGTATCTT. Translated, it gives CASFSGRPDTQYL.

As regards this clonotype: Just one base apart from a much larger clone, this may be a read error. The chain combines TRBV5-6 with TRBJ1-1, with D possibly matching TRBD1 (6 bases). Germline CDR1 SGHDT, CDR2 YYEEEE. The CDR3 is 16 residues long. The CDR3 region is CATSSYTGPGNTEAFF. As DNA, the CDR3 is TGTGCCACCAGCTCGTATACAGGGCCGGGGAACACTGAAGCTTTCTTT.

Comments on this clonotype: A read error is possible here, since a much larger clone lies one base away. V gene TRBV20-1 combines with J gene TRBJ2-5; TRBD2 matches at 12 bases. The J call may be wrong; the DNA end is better matched by TRBJ2-7. The CDR3 consists of 15 residues. CDR1 and CDR2 (germline): DFQATT, SNEGSKA (reference sequence). The chain's CDR3 is CSAGVASGRVYEQYF. CDR3 DNA: TGCAGTGCTGGAGTTGCTAGCGGGAGGGTGTACGAGCAGTACTTC.

This clonotype was seen more than once but under ten times. The chain couples TRBV12-5 to TRBJ2-3; TRBD1 matches 8 bases. The V segment lost 3 bases and the J segment 6 bases; nucleotides outside the gene matches: 5. This CDR3 comprises 14 residues. Germline lookup yields CDR1 LGHNT and CDR2 FRNRAP. CDR3 DNA sequence: TGTGCTAGTGGTTTTGGGACAGGTTACGATACGCAGTATTTT. Its protein is CASGFGTGYDTQYF.

This clonotype was observed many times. The CDR3: CATSRTVNTEAFF. In nucleotides, the CDR3 is TGTGCCACCTCCCGGACAGTGAACACTGAAGCTTTCTTT. The chain recombines TRBV19 with TRBJ1-1; a weak D match, TRBD1 (6 bases). Per germline, CDR1 LNHDA and CDR2 SQIVND (reference sequence). The CDR3 runs to 13 residues. V was clipped by 10 bases and J by 0 bases, with 12 bases between them.

The chain has TRBV4-3 and TRBJ2-7, with 7 bases matching TRBD1. CDR1 LGHNA and CDR2 YSLEER come from the germline V gene. The CDR3 is made up of 14 amino acids. Trimming took 5 bases from V and 3 from J; bases not matched to a gene: 7. The CDR3 sequence is CASSEKTGNYEQYF. CDR3 in DNA: TGCGCCAGCAGCGAAAAGACAGGGAACTACGAGCAGTACTTC.

This clonotype was detected many times. The chain employs TRBV5-1 and TRBJ2-5, with D hard to call. Germline loops: CDR1 SGHRS, CDR2 YFSETQ. CDR3 length: 15 amino acids. With 0 bases removed from V and 2 bases from J, the gap between germline ends came to 11 bases. CDR3 DNA sequence: TGCGCCAGCAGCTTGGTGGCGTGGCAGCAAGAGACCCAGTACTTC. The encoded protein is CASSLVAWQQETQYF.

This clonotype has a count of ten or more. The chain recombines TRBV29-1 with TRBJ1-1; D is unclear. The CDR3 loop spans 14 amino acids. V was clipped by 3 bases and J by 0 bases, with 11 bases between them. The germline gives CDR1 SQVTM, CDR2 ANQGSEA. The chain's CDR3 is CSVDYGPMNTEAFF. The CDR3 DNA is TGCAGCGTTGACTACGGACCAATGAACACTGAAGCTTTCTTT.

As regards this clonotype: A much larger clonotype is one base distant, so this may be a read error. The chain is built from TRBV14 and TRBJ1-1; perhaps TRBD1 as D (5 bases). Germline V gene data show CDR1 as SGHDN and CDR2 as FVKESK. CDR3 length equals 14 residues. CDR3 DNA sequence: TGTGCCAGCAGCCAAGATGGAGCTCCCTATGGGGCTTACTTT. Amino acids: CASSQDGAPYGAYF.

This sequence joins TRBV7-9 and TRBJ2-7; no clear D gene. Germline values: CDR1 SEHNR, CDR2 FQNEAQ (reference sequence). This CDR3 is built from 14 residues. V was clipped by 1 base and J by 3 bases, with 10 bases between them. CDR3 in amino acids: CASSLGAASYEQYF. CDR3 sequence (DNA): TGTGCCAGCAGCTTAGGGGCAGCCAGCTACGAGCAGTACTTC. The full variable domain, rest sourced from reference TRBV7-9 and TRBJ2-7, is DTGVSQNPRHKITKRGQNVTFRCDPISEHNRLYWYRQTLGQGPEFLTYFQNEAQLEKSRLLSDRFSAERPKGSFSTLEIQRTEQGDSAMYLCASSLGAASYEQYFGPGTRLTVT.

On this clonotype itself: Since no conserved phenylalanine or tryptophan closes the CDR3, a read error is the likely cause. The chain has TRBV28 and TRBJ1-6; 7 bases fit TRBD1. This CDR3 spans 15 amino acids. Germline lookup yields CDR1 MDHEN and CDR2 SYDVKM. CDR3 in DNA: TGTGCCAGCAGTATATGGGACAGTTTTAATTCACCCCTCCACTAT. Its protein is CASSIWDSFNSPLHY.

The rearrangement uses TRBV4-3 and TRBJ2-4; maybe TRBD1 (5 bases). The CDR3 sequence is 16 residues long. Germline CDR1 LGHNA, CDR2 YSLEER. V lost 2 bases and J 8 bases, leaving 19 bases between the germline ends. For the CDR3, the DNA is TGCGCCAGCAGCCAACGAGACAGCCCCTTTAGGGACATTCAGTACTTC. As protein: CASSQRDSPFRDIQYF.

There are a few counts of this clonotype. The V and J genes are TRBV28 and TRBJ1-1; perhaps TRBD1 as D (5 bases). V lost 8 bases and J lost 3, with 16 bases in between. The length of the CDR3 is 14 residues. The germline V gene has CDR1 MDHEN and CDR2 SYDVKM. The CDR3 DNA follows: TGTGCCAGCTCGATCGCGGGGGATTACACTGAAGCTTTCTTT. Translation: CASSIAGDYTEAFF.